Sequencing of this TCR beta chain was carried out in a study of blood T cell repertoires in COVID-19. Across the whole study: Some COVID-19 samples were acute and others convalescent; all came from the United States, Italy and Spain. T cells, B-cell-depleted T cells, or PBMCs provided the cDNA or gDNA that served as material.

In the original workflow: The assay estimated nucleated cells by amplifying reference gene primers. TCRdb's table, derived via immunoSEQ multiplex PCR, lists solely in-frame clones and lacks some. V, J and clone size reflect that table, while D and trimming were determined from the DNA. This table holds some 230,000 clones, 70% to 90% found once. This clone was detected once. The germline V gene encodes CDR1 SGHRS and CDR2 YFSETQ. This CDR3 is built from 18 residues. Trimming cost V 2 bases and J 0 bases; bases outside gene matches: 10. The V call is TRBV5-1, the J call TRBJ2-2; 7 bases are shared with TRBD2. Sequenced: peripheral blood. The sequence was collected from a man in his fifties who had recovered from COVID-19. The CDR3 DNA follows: TGCGCCAGCAGCTTAGGCGGGAGCTCCGGAGCGAACACCGGGGAGCTGTTTTTT. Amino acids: CASSLGGSSGANTGELFF.